These T cell receptor beta chains were read from a single sample in a study of T-cell memory formation after mild COVID-19. From the 5' RACE reads, TCRdb called clonotypes with MiXCR, one entry per CDR3 protein. The sample has around 440,000 distinct CDR3 sequences; 15% to 20% are singletons. Sequencing input: PBMCs or a T cell subset sorted from them (not recorded which). Receptor source: an adult woman who had mild COVID-19 (a few samples of this study predate the infection). Cell type and time point are not known. Both conserved end residues are part of each CDR3. A D gene is named only where the DNA matches it firmly. The size of a clone is reported for some rows only, either as once, few or many, or as a class for expanded clones.

V gene	clone size	D gene	J gene	CDR3 DNA	CDR3 protein
TRBV7-9	many	TRBD2	TRBJ2-1	TGTGCCAGCAGCTCCAAGCGGGGAGAAAATCATGCCTACAATGAGCAGTTCTTC	CASSSKRGENHAYNEQFF
TRBV29-1	few	TRBD1	TRBJ1-2	TGCAGCGTTCACCCGACAGGGGGATTAGGCTACACCTTC	CSVHPTGGLGYTF
TRBV3-1	.	.	TRBJ2-3	TGTGCCAGCAGCCGGAACTTAGTGGATACGCAGTATTTT	CASSRNLVDTQYF
TRBV4-1	few	.	TRBJ1-2	TGCGCCAGCAGCCAAGACGGGGTTGGCTACACCTTC	CASSQDGVGYTF
TRBV12-3/TRBV12-4	.	.	TRBJ1-5	TGTGCCAGCAGTTCCACTACATCACTTCGCAATCAGCCCCAGCATTTT	CASSSTTSLRNQPQHF
TRBV9	.	.	TRBJ1-3	TGTGCCAGCATGAGGGCCAGCTCTGGAAACACCATATATTTT	CASMRASSGNTIYF
TRBV3-1	few	TRBD1	TRBJ1-1	TGTGCCAGCAGCCACCAGACAGGGGGAGGTACTGAAGCTTTCTTT	CASSHQTGGGTEAFF
TRBV27	.	TRBD1	TRBJ2-1	TGTGCCAGCAGTTTATCCCAGGGGGTCTCCTACAATGAGCAGTTCTTC	CASSLSQGVSYNEQFF
TRBV6-5	.	.	TRBJ2-2	TGTGCCAGCAGTCCACAGGGACCCCACACCGGGGAGCTGTTTTTT	CASSPQGPHTGELFF
TRBV7-2	.	.	TRBJ2-3	TGTGCCAGCAGCTTAGTAGGCGGCCACAGCACAGATACGCAGTATTTT	CASSLVGGHSTDTQYF
TRBV5-1	many	.	TRBJ2-1	TGCGCCAGCAGCTTGTCTGGGGATATTACAAATGAGCAGTTCTTC	CASSLSGDITNEQFF
TRBV4-2	.	TRBD2	TRBJ2-5	TGTGCCAGCAGCCAAGTTACAGCGGGAGATGGAGAGACCCAGTACTTC	CASSQVTAGDGETQYF
TRBV6-6	few	.	TRBJ1-2	TGTGCCAGCAGCCCCGACATTTATGGCTACACCTTC	CASSPDIYGYTF
TRBV5-1	few	TRBD1	TRBJ2-3	TGCGCCAGCAGCTTGGTTGGGACAGGGACAGATACGCAGTATTTT	CASSLVGTGTDTQYF
TRBV18	many	.	TRBJ2-3	TGTGCCAGCTCCCCCTCCGGTCCTAGCACAGATACGCAGTATTTT	CASSPSGPSTDTQYF
TRBV19	.	.	TRBJ2-1	TGTGCCAGTAGTTCGGGGTCAGCGGGCAATGAGCAGTTCTTC	CASSSGSAGNEQFF
TRBV6-6	.	.	TRBJ1-1	TGTGCCAGCAGGCCACCTAACAGGGCATTGAACACTGAAGCTTTCTTT	CASRPPNRALNTEAFF
TRBV11-2	many	.	TRBJ2-2	TGTGCCAGCAGCACCGGGACACTGTACACCGGGGAGCTGTTTTTT	CASSTGTLYTGELFF
TRBV4-2	.	TRBD2	TRBJ2-3	TGTGCCAGCAGCCAAGGGGGAGCGGGAGGGTCTCCAGATACGCAGTATTTT	CASSQGGAGGSPDTQYF
TRBV4-2	.	TRBD1	TRBJ2-6	TGTGCCAGCAGCCGGGACAGACACTCTGGGGCCAACGTCCTGACTTTC	CASSRDRHSGANVLTF
TRBV27	.	TRBD1	TRBJ1-2	TGTGCCAGCAGACCTTCCGGGACAGGGCCCTATGGCTACACCTTC	CASRPSGTGPYGYTF
TRBV6-1	.	.	TRBJ1-6	TGTGCCAGCAGTGAGTGGGGCGCGAGGGTTAATTCACCCCTCCACTTT	CASSEWGARVNSPLHF
TRBV27	.	TRBD1	TRBJ1-1	TGTGCCAGCAGTTTCCGACAGGGACGGTACACTGAAGCTTTCTTT	CASSFRQGRYTEAFF
TRBV12-3/TRBV12-4	few	TRBD1	TRBJ1-1	TGTGCCAGCAGTCAAGGGACAGAGAACACTGAAGCTTTCTTT	CASSQGTENTEAFF
TRBV4-1	few	.	TRBJ2-5	TGCGCCAGCAGCCAAGAGGTCCCCTTCCAAGAGACCCAGTACTTC	CASSQEVPFQETQYF
TRBV4-1	.	TRBD1	TRBJ1-1	TGCGCCAGCAGCCAAGTACTGACAGGGGGCACTGAAGCTTTCTTT	CASSQVLTGGTEAFF
TRBV7-9	few	.	TRBJ2-7	TGTGCCAGTACTGACAAAACTCTCAACGAGCAGTACTTC	CASTDKTLNEQYF
TRBV18	.	.	TRBJ2-7	TGTGCCAGCTCACCCTCCTACTACGAGCAGTACTTC	CASSPSYYEQYF
TRBV24-1	few	TRBD1	TRBJ1-3	TGTGCCACCAGTGATTTCAGGACAGGGGCCAACTCTGGAAACACCATATATTTT	CATSDFRTGANSGNTIYF
TRBV24-1	.	TRBD1	TRBJ2-1	TGTGCCACCGGCGGGGGCGGGACAGGGGGAATCAATGAGCAGTTCTTC	CATGGGGTGGINEQFF
TRBV15	.	.	TRBJ1-3	TGTGCCACCAGCAGAGGTTCGGGGAGTGCAAACACCATATATTTT	CATSRGSGSANTIYF
TRBV12-3/TRBV12-4	.	TRBD1	TRBJ1-2	TGTGCCAGCAGGCCGGGACAGGGAGTAGGCTACACCTTC	CASRPGQGVGYTF
TRBV5-1	.	.	TRBJ2-5	TGCGCCAGCAGCTTGGTTACATTTCAAGAGACCCAGTACTTC	CASSLVTFQETQYF
TRBV6-5	few	.	TRBJ2-7	TGTGCCAGCAGTTACTCGAGCCGCTTGGCCAACTACGAGCAGTACTTC	CASSYSSRLANYEQYF
TRBV24-1	many	.	TRBJ2-7	TGTGCCACCAGTGAGGCGGGGGCCCGCAGCGAGCAGTACTTC	CATSEAGARSEQYF
TRBV6-5	.	TRBD1	TRBJ2-5	TGTGCCAGCAGTCAACCGGGACAGGGGGCTCAAGAGACCCAGTACTTC	CASSQPGQGAQETQYF
TRBV10-3	many	.	TRBJ2-2	TGTGCCATCAGTGAGTTGTCTAACACCGGGGAGCTGTTTTTT	CAISELSNTGELFF
TRBV7-2	few	.	TRBJ2-7	TGTGCCAGCAGCCCCACTAGTAGGGGCCTTTACGAGCAGTACTTC	CASSPTSRGLYEQYF
TRBV21-1	few	.	TRBJ1-4	TGTGCCAGCAGCAAAAGGAACCTCCAACCCGCCGGAACTAATGAAAAACTGTTTTTT	CASSKRNLQPAGTNEKLFF
TRBV28	many	TRBD1	TRBJ2-1	TGTGCCAGCAGCCCCGGGACAGGGTTTTTCGAGCAGTTCTTC	CASSPGTGFFEQFF
TRBV25-1	few	.	TRBJ2-5	TGTGCCAGCTCCTGGGGATTCGAGGGGTACCAAGAGACCCAGTACTTC	CASSWGFEGYQETQYF
TRBV5-1	.	.	TRBJ1-2	TGCGCCAGCAGCTTGGTAGGGACGGCCAACTATGGCTACACCTTC	CASSLVGTANYGYTF
TRBV3-1	.	.	TRBJ2-1	TGTGCCAGCAGCGCACCAGCATACAATGAGCAGTTCTTC	CASSAPAYNEQFF
TRBV5-1	few	.	TRBJ2-1	TGCGCCAGCAGCTTGGGCGTGGGAGCGGATGAGCAGTTCTTC	CASSLGVGADEQFF
TRBV3-1	few	.	TRBJ1-1	TGTGCCAGCAGCCCCGGTTCGCACGGCTGGGGGACTGAAGCTTTCTTT	CASSPGSHGWGTEAFF
TRBV4-1	.	.	TRBJ2-7	TGCGCCAGCAGCCAAGTAGTCCAGAGCTACGAGCAGTACTTC	CASSQVVQSYEQYF